A single sample is the source of the 25 T cell receptor beta chains below, sequenced in a study of response to subunit inactivated influenza vaccine. Each CDR3 protein is one row after TCRdb ran MiXCR on the RT-PCR reads. In the table there are about half a million distinct CDR3 sequences, roughly 11% of which are singletons. The specimen comprised PBMCs from blood, sampled about 40 days after vaccination. Source of these receptors: a middle-aged man who received an inactivated influenza vaccine.

This clonotype was recorded at least ten times. The V call is TRBV12-3 or TRBV12-4, the J call TRBJ2-3; D is perhaps TRBD1 (5 bases). Trimming stripped 6 bases from V and 2 bases from J, with 12 bases between. CDR3 length: 14 amino acids. The CDR3, as DNA: TGTGCCAGCAGGATGACAGATCTCACAGATACGCAGTATTTT. Protein product: CASRMTDLTDTQYF.

This clonotype was observed a handful of times. The chain uses TRBV5-1 and TRBJ2-5, with a weak D call TRBD2 (5 bases). Trimming left V 2 bases short and J 5 bases short, with 10 bases between. CDR3 length equals 13 residues. CDR1 and CDR2 (germline): SGHRS, YFSETQ. The CDR3 DNA follows: TGCGCCAGCAGCTTCAACCCGGGGGAGACCCAGTACTTC. As protein: CASSFNPGETQYF.

The V gene is TRBV20-1, the J gene TRBJ2-2, with a possible D match to TRBD2 (6 bases). Per germline, CDR1 DFQATT and CDR2 SNEGSKA (reference sequence). Trimming shortened V by 0 bases and J by 4 bases, and 15 bases separated the two germline ends. The CDR3 length is 16 residues. Here the CDR3 reads CSARDPRQGGTGELFF. CDR3 bases: TGCAGTGCTAGAGATCCCCGGCAGGGAGGCACCGGGGAGCTGTTTTTT.

This chain joins TRBV29-1 and TRBJ1-1; D is uncertain. This CDR3 has 9 amino acids. Per the germline V gene, CDR1 is SQVTM and CDR2 is ANQGSEA. V lost 0 bases and J 14 bases, leaving 7 bases between the germline ends. For the CDR3, the DNA is TGCAGCGTTGAAGAGGGTGGGTTCTTT. Translated: CSVEEGGFF.

The chain combines TRBV5-8 with TRBJ1-1, with TRBD1 identical over 7 bases. CDR1 and CDR2 (germline): SGHTS, YDEGEE. V gave up 4 bases and J gave up 2 bases; unmatched junction bases: 5. The CDR3 covers 14 residues. The CDR3 DNA sequence: TGTGCCAGCAGCCCCGGGACAGACAACACTGAAGCTTTCTTT. Translating gives CASSPGTDNTEAFF.

In this sample, this clonotype turned up many times. This chain connects TRBV28 to TRBJ2-5; 7 bases match TRBD1. V lost 8 bases and J lost 4; bases outside the gene matches: 10. The CDR3 spans 14 residues. From germline, CDR1 is MDHEN and CDR2 SYDVKM. Here the CDR3 reads CASCEGGSLETQYF. Here the CDR3 DNA reads TGTGCCAGCTGCGAAGGGGGCTCGTTAGAGACCCAGTACTTC.

In regard to this clonotype: Germline and junction disagree at one end, which may indicate a read error. The chain employs TRBV20-1 and TRBJ2-5; D is ambiguous. The CDR3 spans 15 residues. Germline V lookup: CDR1 DFQATT, CDR2 SNEGSKA (reference sequence). The CDR3 DNA reads as TGCAGTGCTAGAGGCATCATGGGTGTCGGAGAGACCCACTACTTC. Protein: CSARGIMGVGETHYF.

At least ten counts were recorded for this clonotype. V usage is TRBV12-3 or TRBV12-4 and J usage is TRBJ2-1; TRBD2 aligns across 8 bases. The CDR3 contains 15 residues. J was trimmed by 1 base and V by 4 bases; bases with no gene match: 3. CDR3: CASSSSGGSYNEQFF. The DNA of the CDR3 is TGTGCCAGCAGTTCCTCGGGGGGGTCCTACAATGAGCAGTTCTTC.

This clonotype was counted many times. CDR3 DNA: TGTGCCACCAGCAGAGATCAGGGGCCCTGGTCACCCCTCCACTTT. Translation: CATSRDQGPWSPLHF. The V call is TRBV15, the J call TRBJ1-6, with TRBD1 as a possible D gene (6 bases). Germline V gene sequence: CDR1 LNHNV, CDR2 YYDKDF (reference sequence). Deletions cut 0 bases from V and 10 bases from J, with 13 bases between. This CDR3 is built from 15 residues.

A single count supports this clonotype. A much larger clonotype is one base distant, so this may be a read error. The chain is built from TRBV7-8 and TRBJ2-4; possibly TRBD2 for D (5 bases). The germline V and J ends were trimmed by 1 base and 1 base, with 8 bases remaining between them. The CDR3 consists of 15 residues. Germline CDR1 is SGHVS and CDR2 is FQNEAQ. The CDR3 spells CASSLGRTAKNIQYF. For the CDR3, the DNA is TGTGCCAGCAGCTTAGGAAGGACTGCCAAAAACATTCAGTACTTC.

The chain couples TRBV6-1 to TRBJ1-2; no firm D call. Germline V gene data show CDR1 as MNHNS and CDR2 as SASEGT. V was shortened by 3 bases and J by 8 bases, with 10 bases between the two germline ends. The CDR3 contains 12 residues. CDR3 DNA sequence: TGTGCCAGCAGTGAGCAGGTTGGAGGCTACACCTTC. Translating it yields CASSEQVGGYTF.

This chain links TRBV12-3 or TRBV12-4 with TRBJ2-7, with a possible D match to TRBD1 (6 bases). This CDR3 contains 15 residues. The V gene lost 4 bases and the J gene lost 7 bases, with 20 bases spanning the gap. The CDR3 region is CASSSQGTSRREQYF. CDR3 nucleotides: TGTGCCAGCAGTTCCCAGGGGACGTCTAGGAGGGAGCAGTACTTC.

J is TRBJ2-2 and V is TRBV7-3, with D perhaps given as TRBD1 or TRBD2 (6 bases each). The CDR3 loop spans 17 amino acids. CDR1 and CDR2 from the germline V gene are SGHTA and FQGTGA. V shed 1 base and J shed 3 bases, with 15 bases lying between them. CDR3 amino acids: CASSLIRRGQDTGELFF. The CDR3 nucleotides read TGTGCCAGCAGCTTAATCCGGAGGGGACAAGACACCGGGGAGCTGTTTTTT.

This chain links TRBV7-9 with TRBJ1-3; D perhaps matches TRBD1 (6 bases). This CDR3 has 14 amino acids. Germline V CDR1 and CDR2: SEHNR, FQNEAQ (reference sequence). V lost 5 bases to trimming and J lost 0 bases, with 8 bases between them. The CDR3 DNA sequence: TGTGCCAGCAGCCCAGGGGTCTCTGGAAACACCATATATTTT. Amino acid sequence: CASSPGVSGNTIYF.

The sample holds many counts of this clonotype. This sequence joins TRBV12-3 or TRBV12-4 and TRBJ2-1; 7 bases map to TRBD2. V gave up 5 bases and J gave up 7 bases; unmatched junction bases: 8. The CDR3 has 14 amino acids. The CDR3 is CASSRLASANEQFF. The CDR3 DNA reads as TGTGCCAGCAGTAGACTAGCATCGGCTAATGAGCAGTTCTTC.

This clonotype was observed a handful of times. The V call is TRBV15, the J call TRBJ1-1; D unclear. This CDR3 is built from 16 residues. Between the trimmed V and J ends, which lost 1 base and 0 bases, there was a span of 12 bases. CDR1 is LNHNV, CDR2 YYDKDF, per germline (reference sequence). The CDR3 region is CATSRAPGLMNTEAFF. CDR3 in DNA: TGTGCCACCAGCAGAGCTCCAGGACTTATGAACACTGAAGCTTTCTTT.

The gene calls are TRBV27 and TRBJ1-1, with 8 bases identical to TRBD1. The CDR3 runs to 14 residues. V shed 2 bases and J 8 bases; nucleotides not matched to a gene: 7. Germline CDR1 reads MNHEY; CDR2 reads SMNVEV (reference sequence). CDR3 DNA sequence: TGTGCCAGCAGTTTAGGGACAGGAGTATCCGAAGCTTTCTTT. Its protein is CASSLGTGVSEAFF.

There are a few counts of this clonotype. The chain carries TRBV20-1 and TRBJ2-7; D not certain. CDR1 is DFQATT and CDR2 is SNEGSKA in the germline V gene (reference sequence). V was pared by 3 bases and J by 0 bases, with 9 bases between. This CDR3 is built from 13 residues. CDR3 coding DNA: TGCAGTGCTAGCAACTTACTCTCCTACGAGCAGTACTTC. Translating gives CSASNLLSYEQYF.

This rearrangement joins TRBV28 to TRBJ2-7; D is possibly TRBD2 (5 bases). V dropped 2 bases and J dropped 3 bases, with 11 bases sitting between them. Germline V gene sequence: CDR1 MDHEN, CDR2 SYDVKM. The CDR3 sequence is 14 residues long. In DNA, the CDR3 is TGTGCCAGCAGTTTACGTACGGGAAACTACGAGCAGTACTTC. Translated: CASSLRTGNYEQYF.

Many counts were recorded for this clonotype. V usage is TRBV5-1 and J usage is TRBJ2-1; TRBD2 aligns across 8 bases. The CDR3 is 15 residues long. J lost 4 bases, V lost 4 bases, and 7 bases had no gene match. Germline CDR1 SGHRS, CDR2 YFSETQ. CDR3 amino acids: CASSIVAGGYNEQFF. DNA of the CDR3: TGCGCCAGCAGCATAGTCGCGGGGGGTTACAATGAGCAGTTCTTC.

The sample holds a few counts of this clonotype. This rearrangement joins TRBV4-1 to TRBJ2-1, with 7 bases aligning to TRBD2. J was trimmed by 4 bases and V by 3 bases; bases with no gene match: 9. Germline V gene sequence: CDR1 MGHRA, CDR2 YSYEKL. This CDR3 contains 16 residues. DNA of the CDR3: TGCGCCAGCAGCCAGCATCTAGCGGATAATTACAATGAGCAGTTCTTC. Its protein product is CASSQHLADNYNEQFF.

This clonotype was observed a handful of times. This chain joins TRBV5-6 and TRBJ1-5, with D unclear. V gave up 2 bases and J gave up 2 bases, with 11 bases separating them. This CDR3 spans 15 amino acids. CDR1 is SGHDT, CDR2 YYEEEE, per germline. Here the CDR3 DNA reads TGTGCCAGCAGCTTACAAGGGTCGGGCAATCAGCCCCAGCATTTT. Protein product: CASSLQGSGNQPQHF.

There are many counts of this clonotype. The chain combines TRBV29-1 with TRBJ2-1, with TRBD2 as a possible D gene (5 bases). The CDR3 spans 13 residues. Trimming stripped 4 bases from V and 3 bases from J, with 10 bases between. Germline CDR1 and CDR2: SQVTM and ANQGSEA. The CDR3 sequence: CSVGASNYNEQFF. In DNA form, the CDR3 reads TGCAGCGTTGGGGCTAGCAACTACAATGAGCAGTTCTTC.

This clonotype was found many times. The chain carries TRBV10-3 and TRBJ1-1; the D is unclear. Trimming removed 10 bases at V and 5 bases at J, with 14 bases between. The CDR3 loop spans 12 amino acids. Germline CDR1 reads ENHRY; CDR2 reads SYGVKD. CDR3 region: CATSDAGTEAFF. CDR3 in DNA: TGTGCCACCTCTGACGCCGGGACTGAAGCTTTCTTT.

This clonotype was observed a handful of times. This chain uses TRBV28 with TRBJ2-1; 14 bases agree with TRBD2. The ends lost 8 bases at V and 3 bases at J; junction bases unmatched: 6. Germline CDR1 and CDR2: MDHEN and SYDVKM. The CDR3 consists of 16 residues. CDR3 coding DNA: TGTGCCAGCCTTGGACTAGCGGGGGGAAACTACAATGAGCAGTTCTTC. Translated, it gives CASLGLAGGNYNEQFF.